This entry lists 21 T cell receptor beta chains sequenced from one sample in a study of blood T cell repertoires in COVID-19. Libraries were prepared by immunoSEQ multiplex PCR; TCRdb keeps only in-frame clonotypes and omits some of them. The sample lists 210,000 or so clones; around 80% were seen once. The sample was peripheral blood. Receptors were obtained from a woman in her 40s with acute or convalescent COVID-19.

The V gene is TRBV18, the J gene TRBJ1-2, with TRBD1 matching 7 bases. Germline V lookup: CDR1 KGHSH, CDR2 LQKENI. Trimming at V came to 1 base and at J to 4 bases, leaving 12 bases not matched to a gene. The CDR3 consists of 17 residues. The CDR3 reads CASSPLPQGVNLYGYTF. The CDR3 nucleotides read TGTGCCAGCTCACCACTACCGCAGGGGGTAAATCTCTATGGCTACACCTTC.

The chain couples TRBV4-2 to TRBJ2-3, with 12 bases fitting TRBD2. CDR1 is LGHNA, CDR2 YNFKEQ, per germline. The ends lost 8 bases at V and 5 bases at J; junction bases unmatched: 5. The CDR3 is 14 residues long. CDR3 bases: TGTGCCAGCTCCCAGGGACTAGCGGGAGATACGCAGTATTTT. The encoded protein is CASSQGLAGDTQYF.

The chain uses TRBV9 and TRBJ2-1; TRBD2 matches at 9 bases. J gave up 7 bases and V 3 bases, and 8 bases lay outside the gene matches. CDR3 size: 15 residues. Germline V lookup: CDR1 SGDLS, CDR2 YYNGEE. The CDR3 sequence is CASSGGLASRNEQFF. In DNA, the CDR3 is TGTGCCAGCAGCGGCGGACTAGCGTCCAGGAATGAGCAGTTCTTC.

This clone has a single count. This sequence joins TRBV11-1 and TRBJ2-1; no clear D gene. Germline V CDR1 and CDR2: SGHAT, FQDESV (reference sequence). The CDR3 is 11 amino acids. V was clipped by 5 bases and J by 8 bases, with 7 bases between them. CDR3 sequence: CASSHEDEQFF. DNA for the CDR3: TGTGCCAGCAGCCATGAGGATGAGCAGTTCTTC.

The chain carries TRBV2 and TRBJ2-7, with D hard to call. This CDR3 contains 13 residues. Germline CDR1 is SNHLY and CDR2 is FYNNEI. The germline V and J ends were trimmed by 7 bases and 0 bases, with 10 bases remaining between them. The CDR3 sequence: CASKYDSSYEQYF. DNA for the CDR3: TGTGCCAGCAAATATGATAGCTCCTACGAGCAGTACTTC.

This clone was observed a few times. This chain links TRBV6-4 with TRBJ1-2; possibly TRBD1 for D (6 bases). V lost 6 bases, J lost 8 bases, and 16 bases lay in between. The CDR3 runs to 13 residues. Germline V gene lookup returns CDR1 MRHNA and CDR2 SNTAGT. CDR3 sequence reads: CASRDSSSKGYTF. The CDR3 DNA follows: TGTGCCAGCAGGGACAGCTCCTCTAAGGGCTACACCTTC.

The CDR3 coding sequence is TGTGCCAGCAGTTACCCCGGACTAGCATCGTCAGATACGCAGTATTTT. Amino acids: CASSYPGLASSDTQYF. The chain joins TRBV6-2 or TRBV6-3 to TRBJ2-3; 8 bases map to TRBD2. The V and J ends lost 2 bases and 4 bases, in that order; junction bases with no gene match: 8. Germline CDR1 MNHEY, CDR2 SVGEGT. This CDR3 contains 16 residues.

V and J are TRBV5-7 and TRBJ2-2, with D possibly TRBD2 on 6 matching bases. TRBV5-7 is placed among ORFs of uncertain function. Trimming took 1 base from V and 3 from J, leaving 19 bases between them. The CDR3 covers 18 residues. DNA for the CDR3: TGTGCCAGCAGCTTGTGGCCATGGAGGGCCCGGGACACCGGGGAGCTGTTTTTT. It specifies CASSLWPWRARDTGELFF.

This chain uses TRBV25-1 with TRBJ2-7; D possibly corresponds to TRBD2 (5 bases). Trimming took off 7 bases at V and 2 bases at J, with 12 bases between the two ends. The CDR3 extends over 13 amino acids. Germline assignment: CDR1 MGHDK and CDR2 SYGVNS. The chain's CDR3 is CASNVPGTYEQYF. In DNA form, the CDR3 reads TGTGCCAGCAACGTACCCGGGACCTACGAGCAGTACTTC.

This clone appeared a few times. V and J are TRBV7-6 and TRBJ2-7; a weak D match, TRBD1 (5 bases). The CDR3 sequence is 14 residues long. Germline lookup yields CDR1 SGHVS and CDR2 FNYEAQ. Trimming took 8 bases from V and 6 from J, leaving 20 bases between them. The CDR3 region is CASALTQGLSEQYF. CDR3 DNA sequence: TGTGCCAGCGCTCTGACTCAGGGTTTGAGCGAGCAGTACTTC.

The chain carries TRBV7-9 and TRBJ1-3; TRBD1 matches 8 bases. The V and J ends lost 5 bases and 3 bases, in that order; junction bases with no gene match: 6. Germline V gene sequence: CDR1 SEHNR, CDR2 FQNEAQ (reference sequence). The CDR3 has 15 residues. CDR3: CASSPGGTGGNTIYF. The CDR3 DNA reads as TGTGCCAGCAGCCCCGGGGGGACAGGTGGAAACACCATATATTTT.

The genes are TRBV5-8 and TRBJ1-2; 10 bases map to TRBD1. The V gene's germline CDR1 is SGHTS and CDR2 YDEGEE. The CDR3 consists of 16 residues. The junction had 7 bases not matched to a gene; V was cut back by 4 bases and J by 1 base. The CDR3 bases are TGTGCCAGCAGCGATGCCGGGACAGGGGATAACTATGGCTACACCTTC. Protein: CASSDAGTGDNYGYTF. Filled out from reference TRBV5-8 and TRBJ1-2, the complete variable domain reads EAGVTQSPTHLIKTRGQQATLRCSPISGHTSVYWYQQALGLGLQFLLWYDEGEERNRGNFPPRFSGRQFPNYSSELNVNALELEDSALYLCASSDAGTGDNYGYTFGSGTRLTVV.

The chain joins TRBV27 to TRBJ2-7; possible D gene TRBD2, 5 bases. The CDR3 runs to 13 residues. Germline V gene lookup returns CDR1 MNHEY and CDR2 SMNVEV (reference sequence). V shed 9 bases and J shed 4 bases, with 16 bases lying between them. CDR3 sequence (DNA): TGTGCCAGTAGGCCGGGATATTTTTACGAGCAGTACTTC. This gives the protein CASRPGYFYEQYF.

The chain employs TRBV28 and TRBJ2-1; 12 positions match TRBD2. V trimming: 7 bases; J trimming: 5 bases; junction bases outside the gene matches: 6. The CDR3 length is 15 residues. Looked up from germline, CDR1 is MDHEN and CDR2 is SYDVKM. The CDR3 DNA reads TGTGCCAGCACCGTTACTAGCGGGAGGAACAATGAGCAGTTCTTC. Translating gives CASTVTSGRNNEQFF.

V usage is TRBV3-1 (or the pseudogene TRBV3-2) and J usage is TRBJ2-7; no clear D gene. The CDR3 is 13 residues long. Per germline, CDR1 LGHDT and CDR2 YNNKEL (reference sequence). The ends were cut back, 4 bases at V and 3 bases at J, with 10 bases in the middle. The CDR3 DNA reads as TGTGCCAGCAGCCTCCTCTGGAGCTACGAGCAGTACTTC. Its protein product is CASSLLWSYEQYF.

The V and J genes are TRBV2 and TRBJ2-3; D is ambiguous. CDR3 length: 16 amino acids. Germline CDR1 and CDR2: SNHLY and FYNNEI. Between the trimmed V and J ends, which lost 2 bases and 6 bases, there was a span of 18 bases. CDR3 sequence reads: CASSESHVLPYDTQYF. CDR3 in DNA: TGTGCCAGCAGTGAATCCCACGTCCTTCCCTATGATACGCAGTATTTT.

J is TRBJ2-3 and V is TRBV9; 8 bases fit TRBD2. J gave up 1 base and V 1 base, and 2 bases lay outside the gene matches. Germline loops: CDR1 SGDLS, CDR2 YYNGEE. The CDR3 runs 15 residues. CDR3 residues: CASSVSGGGTDTQYF. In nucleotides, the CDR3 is TGTGCCAGCAGCGTAAGCGGGGGCGGCACAGATACGCAGTATTTT. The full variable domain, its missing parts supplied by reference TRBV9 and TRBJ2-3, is DSGVTQTPKHLITATGQRVTLRCSPRSGDLSVYWYQQSLDQGLQFLIQYYNGEERAKGNILERFSAQQFPDLHSELNLSSLELGDSALYFCASSVSGGGTDTQYFGPGTRLTVL.

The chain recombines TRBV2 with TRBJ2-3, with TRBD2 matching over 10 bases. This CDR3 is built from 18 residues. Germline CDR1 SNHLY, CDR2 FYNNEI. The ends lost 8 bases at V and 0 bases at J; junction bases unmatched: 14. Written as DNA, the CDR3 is TGTGCCAGCGCCTTCCCACTAGCGGGATTTGCTAGCACAGATACGCAGTATTTT. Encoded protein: CASAFPLAGFASTDTQYF.

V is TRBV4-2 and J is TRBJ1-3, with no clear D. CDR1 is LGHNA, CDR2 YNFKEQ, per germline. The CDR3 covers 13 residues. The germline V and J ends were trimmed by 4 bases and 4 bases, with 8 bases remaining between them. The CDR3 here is CASSPSPGNTIYF. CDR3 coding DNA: TGTGCCAGCAGCCCCTCCCCGGGAAACACCATATATTTT.

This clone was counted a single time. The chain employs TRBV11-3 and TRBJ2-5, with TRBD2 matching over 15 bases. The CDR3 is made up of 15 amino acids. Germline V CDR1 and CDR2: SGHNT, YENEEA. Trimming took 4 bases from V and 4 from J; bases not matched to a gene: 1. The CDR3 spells CASSSGLAGGETQYF. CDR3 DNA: TGTGCCAGCAGCTCGGGACTAGCGGGAGGAGAGACCCAGTACTTC.

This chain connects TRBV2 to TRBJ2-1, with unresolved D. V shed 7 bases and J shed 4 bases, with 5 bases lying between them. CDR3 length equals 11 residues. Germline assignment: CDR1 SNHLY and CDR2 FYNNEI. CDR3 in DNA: TGTGCCAGCATTCTATACAATGAGCAGTTCTTC. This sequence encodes CASILYNEQFF. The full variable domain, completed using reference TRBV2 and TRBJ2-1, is EPEVTQTPSHQVTQMGQEVILRCVPISNHLYFYWYRQILGQKVEFLVSFYNNEISEKSEIFDDQFSVERPDGSNFTLKIRSTKLEDSAMYFCASILYNEQFFGPGTRLTVL.